These 23 T cell receptor beta chains originate from one sample sequenced in a study of tumor-infiltrating lymphocytes in oesophageal squamous cell carcinoma. TCRdb re-analysed the PCR reads in MiXCR, keeping a single row per CDR3 protein. This repertoire shows 10,000 or so distinct CDR3 sequences, roughly 60% found once; its top ten account for 25% to 30%. The sample consisted of esophageal tumor tissue. Every receptor here comes from a female donor with esophageal squamous cell carcinoma.

The chain combines TRBV28 with TRBJ1-6; TRBD1 aligns across 9 bases. Germline CDR1 reads MDHEN; CDR2 reads SYDVKM. J lost 3 bases, V lost 6 bases, and 6 bases had no gene match. The CDR3 extends over 16 amino acids. The DNA of the CDR3 is TGTGCCAGCAGCCCGGACAGGGGCTTCTATAATTCACCCCTCCACTTT. Its translation is CASSPDRGFYNSPLHF.

This chain connects TRBV5-1 to TRBJ2-4; 10 nucleotides match TRBD1. The junction had 19 bases not matched to a gene; V was cut back by 6 bases and J by 16 bases. The CDR3 extends over 15 amino acids. Germline CDR1 SGHRS, CDR2 YFSETQ. The CDR3: CASTYSGTGEHEQYF. The CDR3 DNA reads TGCGCCAGCACCTATTCCGGGACAGGGGAGCACGAGCAATACTTC.

This chain joins TRBV7-2 and TRBJ2-1, with 8 bases that match TRBD2. Germline values: CDR1 SGHTA, CDR2 FQGNSA. The V gene end was trimmed by 6 bases and the J gene end by 0 bases; junction bases not matched to a gene: 10. The CDR3 is 17 residues long. The CDR3: CASRRAGGGSSYNEQFF. The CDR3 DNA reads TGTGCCAGCAGGAGGGCGGGAGGTGGAAGCTCCTACAATGAGCAGTTCTTC.

This sequence joins TRBV7-9 and TRBJ2-4; D is unresolved. The assigned J gene may be wrong: the sequence end matches TRBJ2-1 better. The germline V gene has CDR1 SEHNR and CDR2 FQNEAQ (reference sequence). This CDR3 spans 10 amino acids. CDR3 DNA: TGTGCCAGCAGCTTCAATGAGCAGTTCTTC. This sequence encodes CASSFNEQFF.

The chain is built from TRBV6-8 and TRBJ2-5; TRBD1 matches at 7 bases. CDR1 MNHGY and CDR2 SAAAGT come from the germline V gene. V shed 6 bases and J 2 bases; nucleotides not matched to a gene: 6. CDR3 size: 14 residues. The CDR3 protein is CASSRGGGQETQYF. The CDR3 nucleotides are TGTGCCAGCAGCAGAGGGGGCGGGCAAGAGACCCAGTACTTC.

This clonotype was seen a few times. The V and J genes are TRBV27 and TRBJ2-7; possibly TRBD1 for D (6 bases). Near its end, the DNA agrees better with TRBJ2-5, so the J call may be wrong. Germline V lookup: CDR1 MNHEY, CDR2 SMNVEV (reference sequence). The CDR3 is 15 residues long. This CDR3 reads CASSRGGQLRETQYF. CDR3 coding DNA: TGTGCCAGCTCTCGCGGAGGACAGCTGAGGGAGACCCAGTACTTC.

The chain carries TRBV6-6 and TRBJ2-6; TRBD2 might be the D (5 bases). This CDR3 comprises 13 residues. Germline CDR1 MNHNY, CDR2 SVGAGI (reference sequence). V dropped 5 bases and J dropped 8 bases, with 10 bases sitting between them. The CDR3 protein is CASSEGRSNVLTF. The CDR3 DNA reads as TGTGCCAGCAGTGAGGGCAGATCCAACGTCCTGACTTTC.

The V gene is TRBV7-8, the J gene TRBJ2-1; 7 nucleotides agree with TRBD1. Germline V lookup: CDR1 SGHVS, CDR2 FQNEAQ. The CDR3 has 16 amino acids. J lost 0 bases, V lost 2 bases, and 4 bases had no gene match. CDR3: CASSLTGETSYNEQFF. The CDR3 DNA follows: TGTGCCAGCAGCTTAACAGGGGAGACCTCCTACAATGAGCAGTTCTTC.

This rearrangement joins TRBV6-5 to TRBJ2-2; D unclear. The CDR3 contains 11 residues. The V and J ends lost 7 bases and 1 base respectively, with 1 base between them. Germline lookup yields CDR1 MNHEY and CDR2 SVGAGI. CDR3 loop: CASKNTGELFF. CDR3 DNA sequence: TGTGCCAGCAAGAACACCGGGGAGCTGTTTTTT.

The genes are TRBV7-3 and TRBJ2-7; no reliable D call. The end of the DNA aligns better with TRBJ2-1, so the J call may be wrong. Looked up from germline, CDR1 is SGHTA and CDR2 is FQGTGA. This CDR3 spans 15 amino acids. The CDR3 is CASSLNPGPYNEQFF. Written as DNA, the CDR3 is TGTGCCAGCAGCTTAAACCCCGGACCATACAATGAGCAGTTCTTC.

Concerning this clonotype itself: The limits of the CDR3 on the DNA are not certain, so only TCRdb's listed CDR3 is given. Here the CDR3 reads CASSLFGQGNNSPLHF. V and J are TRBV7-3 and TRBJ2-1; the table's D gene call, TRBD2, was not cross checked with the DNA. Germline-derived CDR1 and CDR2 are SGHTA and FQGTGA. The CDR3 has 16 residues if both end residues are counted.

This chain links TRBV7-6 with TRBJ2-3; 12 nucleotides match TRBD2. The CDR3 runs 19 residues. The germline V gene has CDR1 SGHVS and CDR2 FNYEAQ. Trimming removed 5 bases from V and 3 bases from J; junction bases left unmatched: 15. The CDR3 region is CASSPIPGLAGTRTDTQYF. CDR3 sequence (DNA): TGTGCCAGCAGCCCCATTCCCGGACTAGCGGGAACTCGAACAGATACGCAGTATTTT.

The count of this clonotype is one. The V and J genes are TRBV7-4 and TRBJ2-3, with TRBD2 matching 10 bases. Germline V gene data show CDR1 as SGHVT and CDR2 as SQSDAQ. V was clipped by 0 bases and J by 7 bases; unmatched bases: 4. CDR3 length: 15 residues. The CDR3 bases are TGTGCCAGCAGCTTAGCGCCTAGCGGGAGTTATACGCAGTATTTT. This codes for CASSLAPSGSYTQYF.

This chain uses TRBV7-2 with TRBJ2-4; TRBD1 matches 7 bases. The better agreement between TRBJ2-5 and the DNA end casts doubt on the J call. The CDR3 runs to 14 residues. CDR1 is SGHTA, CDR2 FQGNSA, per germline. The CDR3: CASSIGTATETQYF. The CDR3 DNA follows: TGTGCCAGCAGCATCGGGACAGCCACCGAGACCCAGTACTTC.

The gene calls are TRBV5-1 and TRBJ2-6, with a tentative D call TRBD1 (6 bases). Germline-derived CDR1 and CDR2 are SGHRS and YFSETQ. There are 16 residues in the CDR3. The V end was cut by 1 base, the J end by 4 bases, with 12 bases between. CDR3 sequence (DNA): TGCGCCAGCAGCTTGCTGGGGGCGCGCGGGGCCAACGTCCTGACTTTC. It encodes CASSLLGARGANVLTF.

This chain links TRBV7-4 with TRBJ2-5; D is possibly TRBD1 or TRBD2 (7 bases each). CDR3 length equals 14 residues. V was clipped by 1 base and J by 5 bases, with 11 bases between them. From germline, CDR1 is SGHVT and CDR2 SQSDAQ. CDR3 sequence: CASSLEQGGETQYF. The DNA for the CDR3 is TGTGCCAGCAGCTTAGAGCAGGGGGGGGAGACCCAGTACTTC.

The chain employs TRBV7-8 and TRBJ2-5, with 7 positions matching TRBD2. The J call may be incorrect, as the DNA end agrees better with TRBJ2-7. The CDR3 loop spans 14 amino acids. Per the germline V gene, CDR1 is SGHVS and CDR2 is FQNEAQ. The DNA for the CDR3 is TGTGCCAGCAGCTTGGGGGGGGGACCCTACGAGCAGTACTTC. Amino acid sequence: CASSLGGGPYEQYF.

V usage is TRBV6-6 and J usage is TRBJ2-1; 8 bases match TRBD2. Matching the DNA end better, TRBJ2-5 makes the J call doubtful. The CDR3 is made up of 17 amino acids. Germline loops: CDR1 MNHNY, CDR2 SVGAGI (reference sequence). Here the CDR3 reads CASSDRSASGHQETQYF. DNA of the CDR3: TGTGCCAGCAGTGATCGGTCGGCTAGCGGGCACCAAGAGACCCAGTACTTC.

This chain connects TRBV7-3 to TRBJ2-3, with 7 bases identical to TRBD1. The trim removed 0 bases at V and 5 bases at J, leaving 8 bases unmatched. The CDR3 runs 16 residues. Per the germline V gene, CDR1 is SGHTA and CDR2 is FQGTGA. CDR3 sequence: CASSLTVQGTIDTQYF. The CDR3, as DNA: TGTGCCAGCAGCTTAACGGTACAGGGGACGATAGATACGCAGTATTTT.

The sample holds many counts of this clonotype. J is TRBJ1-5 and V is TRBV28; a possible D gene is TRBD1 (6 bases). Germline loops: CDR1 MDHEN, CDR2 SYDVKM. Trimming left V 2 bases short and J 0 bases short, with 23 bases between. The CDR3 consists of 20 residues. The CDR3 protein is CASSLPGGLGPDYSNQPQHF. As DNA, the CDR3 is TGTGCCAGCAGTTTACCTGGGGGGCTTGGGCCCGATTATAGCAATCAGCCCCAGCATTTT.

The J gene is TRBJ2-3, the V gene TRBV28, with 9 positions matching TRBD2. The J call could be wrong; TRBJ2-5 is a better fit for the DNA end. There are 10 residues in the CDR3. The V gene's germline CDR1 is MDHEN and CDR2 SYDVKM. CDR3 sequence reads: CASSGSSQYF. The CDR3 nucleotides are TGTGCCAGTAGCGGGAGTTCCCAGTACTTC.

CDR3 in amino acids: CASRVAGGEDEQFF. The CDR3 region has the DNA TGCGCCAGCAGGGTAGCGGGAGGGGAGGATGAGCAGTTCTTC. This chain joins TRBV10-2 and TRBJ2-1; 11 nucleotides line up with TRBD2. Germline CDR1 is WSHSY and CDR2 is SAAADI. The CDR3 extends over 14 amino acids. Losses at the gene ends were 6 bases for V and 8 bases for J; bases not matched to a gene: 6.

The chain carries TRBV7-3 and TRBJ2-1; possibly TRBD2 for D (7 bases). V shed 3 bases and J shed 4 bases, with 13 bases lying between them. CDR1 and CDR2 from the germline V gene are SGHTA and FQGTGA. The CDR3 has 15 amino acids. CDR3 nucleotides: TGTGCCAGCAGCTTGGGTGGGGGGGCGTACAATGAGCAGTTCTTC. Residues: CASSLGGGAYNEQFF.